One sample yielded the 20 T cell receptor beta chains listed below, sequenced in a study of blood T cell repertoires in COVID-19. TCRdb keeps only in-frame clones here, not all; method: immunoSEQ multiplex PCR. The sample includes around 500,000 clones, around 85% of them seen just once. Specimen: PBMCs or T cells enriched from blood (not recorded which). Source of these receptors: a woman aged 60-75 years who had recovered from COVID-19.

In nucleotides, the CDR3 is TGTGCCAGCAGCCAAGCGGCGGGGGGACAAGAGACCCAGTACTTC. It codes for CASSQAAGGQETQYF. The chain is built from TRBV3-1 (or the pseudogene TRBV3-2) and TRBJ2-5; 8 bases fit TRBD2. Trimming at V came to 1 base and at J to 2 bases, leaving 3 bases not matched to a gene. CDR3 size: 15 residues. Germline V gene sequence: CDR1 LGHDT, CDR2 YNNKEL (reference sequence).

The CDR3 nucleotides read TGTGCCAGCAGCTTGGCCGGGTTAAGCTCCTACAATGAGCAGTTCTTC. Its protein is CASSLAGLSSYNEQFF. The chain carries TRBV5-4 and TRBJ2-1; D uncertain. V gave up 0 bases and J gave up 0 bases, with 10 bases separating them. Germline V gene sequence: CDR1 SGHNT, CDR2 YYREEE (reference sequence). The CDR3 runs 16 residues.

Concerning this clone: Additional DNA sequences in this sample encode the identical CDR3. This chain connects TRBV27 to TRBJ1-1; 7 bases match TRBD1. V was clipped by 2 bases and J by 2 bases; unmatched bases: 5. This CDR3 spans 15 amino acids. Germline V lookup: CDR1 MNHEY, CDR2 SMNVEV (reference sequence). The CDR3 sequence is CASSLGQGVNTEAFF. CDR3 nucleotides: TGTGCCAGCAGTTTAGGTCAGGGGGTAAACACTGAAGCTTTCTTT.

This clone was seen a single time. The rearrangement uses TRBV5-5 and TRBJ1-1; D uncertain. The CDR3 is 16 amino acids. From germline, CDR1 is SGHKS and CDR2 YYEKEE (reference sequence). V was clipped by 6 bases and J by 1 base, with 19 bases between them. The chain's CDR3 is CASNKISPGRNTEAFF. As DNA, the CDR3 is TGTGCCAGCAACAAAATTAGTCCCGGGAGGAACACTGAAGCTTTCTTT.

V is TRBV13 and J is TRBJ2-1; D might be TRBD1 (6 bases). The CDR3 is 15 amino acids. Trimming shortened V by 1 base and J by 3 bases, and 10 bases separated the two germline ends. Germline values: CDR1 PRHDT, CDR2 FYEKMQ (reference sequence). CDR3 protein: CASSLAGALYNEQFF. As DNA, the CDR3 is TGTGCCAGCAGCTTAGCAGGGGCTCTCTACAATGAGCAGTTCTTC.

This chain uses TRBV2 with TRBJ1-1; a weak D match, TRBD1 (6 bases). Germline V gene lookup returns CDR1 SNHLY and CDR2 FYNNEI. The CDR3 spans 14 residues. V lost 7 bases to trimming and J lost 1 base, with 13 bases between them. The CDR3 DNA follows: TGTGCCAGCATGCCCGGGACACCGAACACTGAAGCTTTCTTT. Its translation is CASMPGTPNTEAFF.

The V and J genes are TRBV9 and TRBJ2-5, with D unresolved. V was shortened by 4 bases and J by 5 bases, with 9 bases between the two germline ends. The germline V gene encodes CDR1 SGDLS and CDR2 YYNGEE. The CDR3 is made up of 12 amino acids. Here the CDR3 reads CASSPHEETQYF. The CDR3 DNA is TGTGCCAGCAGCCCCCACGAGGAGACCCAGTACTTC. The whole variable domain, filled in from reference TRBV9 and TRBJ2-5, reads DSGVTQTPKHLITATGQRVTLRCSPRSGDLSVYWYQQSLDQGLQFLIQYYNGEERAKGNILERFSAQQFPDLHSELNLSSLELGDSALYFCASSPHEETQYFGPGTRLLVL.

The CDR3 is CASSHWRGESTGELFF. In DNA, the CDR3 is TGTGCCAGCAGCCACTGGCGGGGGGAGAGCACCGGGGAGCTGTTTTTT. V is TRBV3-1 (or the pseudogene TRBV3-2) and J is TRBJ2-2, with TRBD2 matching over 8 bases. This CDR3 is 16 amino acids long. Per germline, CDR1 LGHDT and CDR2 YNNKEL (reference sequence). After removal of 3 bases from V and 4 bases from J, the junction contained 7 bases not matched to a gene.

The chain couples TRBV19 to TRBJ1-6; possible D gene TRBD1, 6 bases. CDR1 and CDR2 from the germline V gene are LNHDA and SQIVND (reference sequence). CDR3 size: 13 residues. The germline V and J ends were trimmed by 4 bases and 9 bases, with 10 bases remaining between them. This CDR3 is CASSKNRVSPLHF. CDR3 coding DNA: TGTGCCAGTAGTAAGAACAGGGTTTCACCCCTCCACTTT.

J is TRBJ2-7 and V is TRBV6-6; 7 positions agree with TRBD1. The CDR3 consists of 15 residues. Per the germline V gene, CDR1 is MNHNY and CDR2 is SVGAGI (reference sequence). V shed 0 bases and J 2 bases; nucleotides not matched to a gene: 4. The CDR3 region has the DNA TGTGCCAGCAGTTACTCCAGGGGGATCGCCTACGAGCAGTACTTC. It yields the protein CASSYSRGIAYEQYF.

The CDR3 loop reads CASQPGVGDYEQYF. CDR3 DNA: TGTGCCAGCCAACCCGGGGTCGGAGACTACGAGCAGTACTTC. The chain recombines TRBV27 with TRBJ2-7; maybe TRBD2 (5 bases). The germline CDR1 and CDR2 sequences are MNHEY and SMNVEV (reference sequence). Deletions cut 8 bases from V and 3 bases from J, with 17 bases between. CDR3 size: 14 residues.

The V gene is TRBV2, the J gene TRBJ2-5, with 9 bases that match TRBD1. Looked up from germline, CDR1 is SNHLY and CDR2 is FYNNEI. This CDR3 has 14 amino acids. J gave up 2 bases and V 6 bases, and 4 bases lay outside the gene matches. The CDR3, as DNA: TGTGCCAGCAGCGTAGGGACAGGGCAAGAGACCCAGTACTTC. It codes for CASSVGTGQETQYF.

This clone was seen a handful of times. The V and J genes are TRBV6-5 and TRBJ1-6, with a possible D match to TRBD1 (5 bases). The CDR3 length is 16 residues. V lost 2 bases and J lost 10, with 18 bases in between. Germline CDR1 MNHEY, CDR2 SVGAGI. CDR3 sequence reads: CASSYQTVGARSPLHF. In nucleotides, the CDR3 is TGTGCCAGCAGTTACCAGACAGTAGGGGCCAGGTCACCCCTCCACTTT.

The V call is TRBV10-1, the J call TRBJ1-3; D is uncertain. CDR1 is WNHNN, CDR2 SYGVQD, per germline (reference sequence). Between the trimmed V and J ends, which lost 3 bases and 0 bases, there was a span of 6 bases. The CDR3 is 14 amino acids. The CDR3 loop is CASSDSVSGNTIYF. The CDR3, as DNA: TGCGCCAGCAGTGACAGCGTCTCTGGAAACACCATATATTTT.

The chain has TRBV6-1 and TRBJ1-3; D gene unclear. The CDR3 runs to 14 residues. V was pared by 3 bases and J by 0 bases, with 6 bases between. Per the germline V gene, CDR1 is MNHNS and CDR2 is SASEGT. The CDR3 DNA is TGTGCCAGCAGTGAGAGGGCCTCTGGAAACACCATATATTTT. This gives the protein CASSERASGNTIYF.

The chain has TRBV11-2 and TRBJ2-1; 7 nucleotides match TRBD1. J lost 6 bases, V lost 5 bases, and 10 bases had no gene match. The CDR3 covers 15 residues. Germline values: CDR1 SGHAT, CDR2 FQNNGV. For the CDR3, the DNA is TGTGCCAGCAGCCCACAGGGGACAAGGGGCAATGAGCAGTTCTTC. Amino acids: CASSPQGTRGNEQFF.

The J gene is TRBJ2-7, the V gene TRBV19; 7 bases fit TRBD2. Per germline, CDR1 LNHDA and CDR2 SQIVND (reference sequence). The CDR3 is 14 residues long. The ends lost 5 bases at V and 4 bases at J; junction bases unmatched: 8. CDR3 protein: CASSPRTSLYEQYF. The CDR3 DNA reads TGTGCCAGTAGTCCCCGGACTAGTTTATACGAGCAGTACTTC.

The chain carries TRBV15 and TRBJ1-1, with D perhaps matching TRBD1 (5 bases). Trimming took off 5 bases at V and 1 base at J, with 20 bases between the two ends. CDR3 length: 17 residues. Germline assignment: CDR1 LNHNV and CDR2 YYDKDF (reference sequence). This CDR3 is CATSFWLGREANTEAFF. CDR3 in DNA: TGTGCCACCAGCTTCTGGTTGGGCAGGGAGGCGAACACTGAAGCTTTCTTT.

The DNA of the CDR3 is TGTGCCACCAGTAAGGGGGGGCCTCCTTCCTACGAGCAGTACTTC. It encodes CATSKGGPPSYEQYF. The gene calls are TRBV24-1 and TRBJ2-7, with a possible D match to TRBD2 (7 bases). Germline values: CDR1 KGHDR, CDR2 SFDVKD. The ends were cut back, 6 bases at V and 1 base at J, with 15 bases in the middle. The CDR3 is 15 amino acids.

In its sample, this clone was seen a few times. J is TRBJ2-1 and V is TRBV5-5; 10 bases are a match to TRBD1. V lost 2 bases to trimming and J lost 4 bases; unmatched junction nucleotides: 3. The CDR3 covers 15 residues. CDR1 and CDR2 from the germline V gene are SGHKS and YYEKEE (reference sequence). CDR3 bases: TGTGCCAGCAGCTTCCGACAGGGGGCTTACAATGAGCAGTTCTTC. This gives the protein CASSFRQGAYNEQFF.